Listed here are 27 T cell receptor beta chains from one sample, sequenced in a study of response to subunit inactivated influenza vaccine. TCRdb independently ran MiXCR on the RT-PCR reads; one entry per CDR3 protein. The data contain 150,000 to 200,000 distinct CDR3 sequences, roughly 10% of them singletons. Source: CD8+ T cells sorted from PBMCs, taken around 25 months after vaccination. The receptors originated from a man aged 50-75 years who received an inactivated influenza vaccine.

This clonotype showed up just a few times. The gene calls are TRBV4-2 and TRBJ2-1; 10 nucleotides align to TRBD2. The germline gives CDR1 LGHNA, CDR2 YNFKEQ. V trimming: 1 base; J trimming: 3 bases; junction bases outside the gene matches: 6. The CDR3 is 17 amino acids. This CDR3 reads CASSQGSSGSYYNEQFF. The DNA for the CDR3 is TGTGCCAGCAGCCAAGGGTCTAGCGGGAGCTACTACAATGAGCAGTTCTTC.

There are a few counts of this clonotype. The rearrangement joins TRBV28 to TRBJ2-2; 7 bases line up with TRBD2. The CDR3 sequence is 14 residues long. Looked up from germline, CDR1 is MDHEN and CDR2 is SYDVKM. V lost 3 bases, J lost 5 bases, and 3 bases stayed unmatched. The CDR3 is CASSFLGGTGELFF. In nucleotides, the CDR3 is TGTGCCAGCAGTTTCTTGGGGGGGACCGGGGAGCTGTTTTTT.

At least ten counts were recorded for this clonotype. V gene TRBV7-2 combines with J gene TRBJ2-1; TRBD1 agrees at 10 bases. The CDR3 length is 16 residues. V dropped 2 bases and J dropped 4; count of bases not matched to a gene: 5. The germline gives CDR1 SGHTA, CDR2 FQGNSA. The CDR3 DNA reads TGTGCCAGCAGCTTACCGGGACAGGGGATATACAATGAGCAGTTCTTC. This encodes CASSLPGQGIYNEQFF.

CDR3 DNA sequence: TGCGCCAGCAGCCGGGGGCCTAGCGGGGCCGCCTCCTACAATGAGCAGTTCTTC. Its protein is CASSRGPSGAASYNEQFF. This chain links TRBV5-1 with TRBJ2-1, with 9 positions matching TRBD2. After removal of 4 bases from V and 0 bases from J, the junction contained 11 bases not matched to a gene. The CDR3 totals 18 residues. CDR1 is SGHRS and CDR2 is YFSETQ in the germline V gene.

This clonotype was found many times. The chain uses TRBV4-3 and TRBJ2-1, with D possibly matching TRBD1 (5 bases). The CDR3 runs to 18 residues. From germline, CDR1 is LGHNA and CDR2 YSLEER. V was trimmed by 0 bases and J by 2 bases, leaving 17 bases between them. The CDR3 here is CASSQEWPGAGTYNEQFF. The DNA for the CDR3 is TGCGCCAGCAGCCAAGAATGGCCCGGCGCAGGGACCTACAATGAGCAGTTCTTC.

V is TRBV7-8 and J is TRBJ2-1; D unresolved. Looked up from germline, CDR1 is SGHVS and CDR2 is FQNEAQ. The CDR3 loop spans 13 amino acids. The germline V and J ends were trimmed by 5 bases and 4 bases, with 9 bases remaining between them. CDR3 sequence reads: CASSLRRYNEQFF. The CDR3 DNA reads TGTGCCAGCAGCCTAAGGCGGTACAATGAGCAGTTCTTC.

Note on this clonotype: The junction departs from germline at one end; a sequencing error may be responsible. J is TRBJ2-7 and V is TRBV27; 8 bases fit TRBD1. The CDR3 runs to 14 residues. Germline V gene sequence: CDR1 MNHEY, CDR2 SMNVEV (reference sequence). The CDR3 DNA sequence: TGTGCCGGCAGTTTCACAGGGGGTAACTACGAGCAGTACTTC. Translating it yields CAGSFTGGNYEQYF.

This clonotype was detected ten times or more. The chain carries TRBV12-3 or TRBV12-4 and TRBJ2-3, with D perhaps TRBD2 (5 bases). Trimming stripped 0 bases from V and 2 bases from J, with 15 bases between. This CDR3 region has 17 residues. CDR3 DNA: TGTGCCAGCAGTTTAGCGCTACTAGATCCCCACACAGATACGCAGTATTTT. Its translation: CASSLALLDPHTDTQYF.

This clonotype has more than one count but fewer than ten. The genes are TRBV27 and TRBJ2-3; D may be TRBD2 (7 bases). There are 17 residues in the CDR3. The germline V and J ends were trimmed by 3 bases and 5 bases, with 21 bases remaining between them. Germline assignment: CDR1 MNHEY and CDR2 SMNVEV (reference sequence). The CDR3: CASSLGGALIGGDTQYF. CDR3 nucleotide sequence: TGTGCCAGCAGTTTGGGGGGGGCCCTTATTGGTGGAGATACGCAGTATTTT.

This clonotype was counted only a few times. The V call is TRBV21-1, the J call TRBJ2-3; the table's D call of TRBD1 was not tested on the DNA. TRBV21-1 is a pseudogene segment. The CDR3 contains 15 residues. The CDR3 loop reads CASSKDGQPQGTQYF. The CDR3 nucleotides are TGTGCCAGCAGCAAAGACGGTCAACCGCAGGGTACGCAGTATTTT.

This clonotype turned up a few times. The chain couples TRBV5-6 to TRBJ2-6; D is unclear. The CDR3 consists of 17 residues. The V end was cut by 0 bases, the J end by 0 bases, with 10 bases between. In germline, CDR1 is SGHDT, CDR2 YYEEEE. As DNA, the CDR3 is TGTGCCAGCAGCTTGGACAACTTGAACTCTGGGGCCAACGTCCTGACTTTC. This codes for CASSLDNLNSGANVLTF.

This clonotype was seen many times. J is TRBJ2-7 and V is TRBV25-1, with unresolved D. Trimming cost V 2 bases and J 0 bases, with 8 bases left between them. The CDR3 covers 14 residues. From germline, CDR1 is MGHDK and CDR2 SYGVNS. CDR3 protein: CASSEGWGSYEQYF. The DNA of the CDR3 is TGTGCCAGCAGTGAAGGATGGGGCTCCTACGAGCAGTACTTC.

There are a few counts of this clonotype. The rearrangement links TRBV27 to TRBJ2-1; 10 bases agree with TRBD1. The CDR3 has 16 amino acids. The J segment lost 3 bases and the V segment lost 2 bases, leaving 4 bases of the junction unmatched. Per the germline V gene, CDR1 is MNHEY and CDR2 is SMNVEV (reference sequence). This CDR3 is CASSLVWTGGYNEQFF. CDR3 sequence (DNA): TGTGCCAGCAGTTTAGTTTGGACAGGGGGCTACAATGAGCAGTTCTTC.

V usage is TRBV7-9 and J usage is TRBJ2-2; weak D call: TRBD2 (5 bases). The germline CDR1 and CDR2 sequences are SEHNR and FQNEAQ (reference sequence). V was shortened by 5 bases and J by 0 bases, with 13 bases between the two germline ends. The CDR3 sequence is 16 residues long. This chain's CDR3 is CASSPFGGPNTGELFF. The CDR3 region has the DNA TGTGCCAGCAGCCCTTTCGGCGGGCCGAACACCGGGGAGCTGTTTTTT.

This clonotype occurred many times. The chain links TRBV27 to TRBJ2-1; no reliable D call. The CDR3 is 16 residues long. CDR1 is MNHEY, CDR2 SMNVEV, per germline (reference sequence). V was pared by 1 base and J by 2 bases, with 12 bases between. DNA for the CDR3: TGTGCCAGCAGTTTATTGGTAGGTGAAGCCTACAATGAGCAGTTCTTC. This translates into CASSLLVGEAYNEQFF.

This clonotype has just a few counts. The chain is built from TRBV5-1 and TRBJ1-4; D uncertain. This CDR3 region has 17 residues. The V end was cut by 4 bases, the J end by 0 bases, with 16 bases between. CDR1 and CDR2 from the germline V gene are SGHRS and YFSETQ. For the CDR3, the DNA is TGCGCCAGCAGCCCCCCATCATTCGGGGCAACTAATGAAAAACTGTTTTTT. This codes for CASSPPSFGATNEKLFF.

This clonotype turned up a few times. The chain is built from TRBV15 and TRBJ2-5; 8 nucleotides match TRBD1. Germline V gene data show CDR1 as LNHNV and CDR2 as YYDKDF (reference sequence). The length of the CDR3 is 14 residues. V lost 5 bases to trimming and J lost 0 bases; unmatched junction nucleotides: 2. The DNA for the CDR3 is TGTGCCACCAGCGACAGGGGCAACCAAGAGACCCAGTACTTC. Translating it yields CATSDRGNQETQYF.

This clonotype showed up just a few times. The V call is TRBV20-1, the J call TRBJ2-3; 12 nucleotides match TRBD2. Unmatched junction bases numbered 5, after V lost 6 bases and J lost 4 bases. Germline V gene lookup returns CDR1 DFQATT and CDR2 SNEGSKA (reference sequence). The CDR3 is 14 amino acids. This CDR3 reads CSAPTSGSADTQYF. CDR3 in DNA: TGCAGTGCGCCGACTAGCGGGAGTGCAGATACGCAGTATTTT.

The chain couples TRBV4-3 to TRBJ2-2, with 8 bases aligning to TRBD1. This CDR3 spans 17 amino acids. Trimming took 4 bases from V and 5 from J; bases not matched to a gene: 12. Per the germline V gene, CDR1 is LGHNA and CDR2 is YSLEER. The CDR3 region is CASSRGHGQGGTGELFF. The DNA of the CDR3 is TGCGCCAGCAGCCGCGGTCACGGACAGGGCGGTACCGGGGAGCTGTTTTTT.

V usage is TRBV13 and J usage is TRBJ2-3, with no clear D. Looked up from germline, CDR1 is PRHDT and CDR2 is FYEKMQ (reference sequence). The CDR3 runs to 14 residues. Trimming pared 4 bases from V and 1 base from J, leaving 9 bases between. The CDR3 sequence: CASSSEAGTDTQYF. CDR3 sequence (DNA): TGTGCCAGCAGCTCAGAGGCGGGCACAGATACGCAGTATTTT.

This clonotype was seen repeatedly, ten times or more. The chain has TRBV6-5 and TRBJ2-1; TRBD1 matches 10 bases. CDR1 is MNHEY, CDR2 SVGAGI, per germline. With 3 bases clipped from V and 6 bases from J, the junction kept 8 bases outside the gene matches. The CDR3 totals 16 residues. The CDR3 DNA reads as TGTGCCAGCAGTTATGACAGGGGGCTTGCTGGCAATGAGCAGTTCTTC. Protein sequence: CASSYDRGLAGNEQFF.

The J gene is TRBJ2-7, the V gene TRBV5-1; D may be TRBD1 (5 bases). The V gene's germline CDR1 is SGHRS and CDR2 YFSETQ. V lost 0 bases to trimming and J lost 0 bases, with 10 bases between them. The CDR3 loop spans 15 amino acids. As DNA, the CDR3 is TGCGCCAGCAGCTTGGAAATTACAGGCTCCTACGAGCAGTACTTC. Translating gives CASSLEITGSYEQYF. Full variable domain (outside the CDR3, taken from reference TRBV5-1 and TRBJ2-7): KAGVTQTPRYLIKTRGQQVTLSCSPISGHRSVSWYQQTPGQGLQFLFEYFSETQRNKGNFPGRFSGRQFSNSRSEMNVSTLELGDSALYLCASSLEITGSYEQYFGPGTRLTVT.

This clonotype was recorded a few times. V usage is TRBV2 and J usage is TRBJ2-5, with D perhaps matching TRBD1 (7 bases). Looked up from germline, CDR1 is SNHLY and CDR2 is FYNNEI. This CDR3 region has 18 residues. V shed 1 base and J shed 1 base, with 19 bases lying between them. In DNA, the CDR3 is TGTGCCAGCAGTGAAGATAGGTGGTCAGGGGGGCTCCAAGAGACCCAGTACTTC. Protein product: CASSEDRWSGGLQETQYF.

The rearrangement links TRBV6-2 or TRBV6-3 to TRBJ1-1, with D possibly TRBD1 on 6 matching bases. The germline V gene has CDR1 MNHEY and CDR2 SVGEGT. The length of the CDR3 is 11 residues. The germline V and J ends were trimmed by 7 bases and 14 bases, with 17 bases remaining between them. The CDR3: CASTGGPDVFF. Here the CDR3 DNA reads TGTGCCAGCACGGGGGGGCCGGATGTGTTCTTT.

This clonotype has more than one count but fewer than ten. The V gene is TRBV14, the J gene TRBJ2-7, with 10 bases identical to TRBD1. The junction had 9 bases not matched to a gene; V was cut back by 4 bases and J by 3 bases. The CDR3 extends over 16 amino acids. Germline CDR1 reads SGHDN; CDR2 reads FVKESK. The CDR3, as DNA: TGTGCCAGCAGCCCTACCGGGACAGGGGTCATCTACGAGCAGTACTTC. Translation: CASSPTGTGVIYEQYF.

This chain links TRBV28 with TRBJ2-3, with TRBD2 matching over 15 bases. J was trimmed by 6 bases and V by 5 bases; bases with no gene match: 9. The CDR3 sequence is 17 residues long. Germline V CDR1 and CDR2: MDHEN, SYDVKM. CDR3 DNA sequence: TGTGCCAGCAGTACTCCGGGACTAGCGGGAGGCGGGGATACGCAGTATTTT. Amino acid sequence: CASSTPGLAGGGDTQYF.

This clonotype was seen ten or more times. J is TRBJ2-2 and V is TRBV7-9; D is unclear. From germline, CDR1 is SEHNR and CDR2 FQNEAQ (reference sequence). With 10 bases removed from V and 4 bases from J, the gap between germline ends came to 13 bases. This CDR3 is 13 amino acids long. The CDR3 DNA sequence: TGTGCCACTCAAAGCCTAGTCACCGGGGAGCTGTTTTTT. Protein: CATQSLVTGELFF. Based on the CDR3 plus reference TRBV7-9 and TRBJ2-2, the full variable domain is DTGVSQNPRHKITKRGQNVTFRCDPISEHNRLYWYRQTLGQGPEFLTYFQNEAQLEKSRLLSDRFSAERPKGSFSTLEIQRTEQGDSAMYLCATQSLVTGELFFGEGSRLTVL.